This is a list of T cell receptor beta chains from one sample in a study of T cell responses to AZD1222 COVID-19 vaccine. Clones were read by immunoSEQ multiplex PCR, and TCRdb kept only the in-frame ones, dropping some. The table lists about 150,000 clones, 88% of them singletons. Sample: peripheral blood, taken on day 0 of AZD1222 vaccination. The receptor source for this set is an adult in good health. Both conserved end residues are part of each CDR3. The D gene is left open where the match is weak. The listing skips clone size in some rows; elsewhere it reads once, few, many or a size class.

d_call cdr3_length j_call clone_size v_call cdr3_aa cdr3_nt
NA 11 TRBJ2-5 NA TRBV10-3 CASRDQETQYF TGTGCCAGCCGGGACCAGGAGACCCAGTACTTC
NA 13 TRBJ2-7 once TRBV27 CASSSSGLGEQYF NA
NA 13 TRBJ1-1 once TRBV4-1 CASKRQEVTEAFF TGCGCCAGCAAAAGGCAGGAAGTCACTGAAGCTTTCTTT
NA 15 TRBJ2-7 NA TRBV9 CASSVGGTSSYEQYF TGTGCCAGCAGCGTAGGGGGGACCAGCTCCTACGAGCAGTACTTC
TRBD1 13 TRBJ1-5 NA TRBV14 CASSEQGNQPQHF TGTGCCAGCAGCGAACAGGGGAATCAGCCCCAGCATTTT
NA 16 TRBJ1-2 NA TRBV7-2 CASSSRIHQTGYGYTF TGTGCCAGCAGCTCACGGATCCACCAGACGGGCTATGGCTACACCTTC
NA 11 TRBJ1-2 NA TRBV5-1 CASRGNYGYTF TGCGCCAGTAGGGGGAACTATGGCTACACCTTC
TRBD2 13 TRBJ2-2 NA TRBV5-1 CASSLLATGELFF TGCGCCAGCAGTTTACTAGCGACCGGGGAGCTGTTTTTT
NA 15 TRBJ1-2 NA TRBV5-1 CASSLSRGANYGYTF TGCGCCAGCAGCTTGTCCCGGGGAGCTAACTATGGCTACACCTTC
TRBD1 17 TRBJ1-5 NA TRBV5-6 CASSLYRDRSGDQPQHF TGTGCCAGCAGCCTGTACCGGGACAGGTCCGGAGATCAGCCCCAGCATTTT
NA 13 TRBJ1-2 NA TRBV6-5 CASSYSSRDGYTF TGTGCCAGCAGTTACTCGTCCAGGGATGGCTACACCTTC
TRBD1 15 TRBJ1-3 NA TRBV9 CASSPYTPGGGTIYF TGTGCCAGCAGCCCATATACCCCAGGGGGAGGCACCATATATTTT
NA 14 TRBJ1-3 once TRBV6-5 CASRSDRSGNTIYF TGTGCCAGCAGGTCCGACAGATCAGGAAACACCATATATTTT
NA 11 TRBJ1-2 NA TRBV29-1 CSVSRNYGYTF TGCAGCGTTTCAAGAAACTATGGCTACACCTTC
NA 12 TRBJ2-1 once TRBV7-9 CASSLGSNEQFF TGTGCCAGCAGCTTAGGGTCCAATGAGCAGTTCTTC
NA 13 TRBJ1-1 NA TRBV16 CASSPFANTEAFF TGTGCCAGCAGCCCTTTTGCCAACACTGAAGCTTTCTTT
TRBD1 14 TRBJ1-3 NA TRBV3-1/TRBV3-2 CASSVPGQGNTIYF TGTGCCAGCAGCGTACCGGGACAGGGAAACACCATATATTTT
NA 14 TRBJ1-1 few TRBV11-2 CASSLNRVRTEAFF TGTGCCAGCAGCTTAAACAGGGTTAGAACTGAAGCTTTCTTT
TRBD1 15 TRBJ1-4 NA TRBV27 CASSPPRTGNEKLFF TGTGCCAGCAGCCCACCCCGGACAGGGAATGAAAAACTGTTTTTT
NA 12 TRBJ1-4 once TRBV28 CASSLSGFGLFF TGTGCCAGCAGTTTATCGGGGTTTGGGCTGTTTTTT
TRBD1 13 TRBJ2-7 NA TRBV6-6 CASSYSDRYEQYF TGTGCCAGCAGTTACTCGGACAGGTACGAGCAGTACTTC
TRBD2 15 TRBJ2-7 few TRBV5-1 CASSSLLAGVSEQYF TGCGCCAGCAGCTCCCTCCTAGCGGGAGTAAGCGAGCAGTACTTC
NA 14 TRBJ1-1 NA TRBV6-5 CASRTYTGRSEAFF TGTGCCAGCAGAACATACACAGGGCGCTCTGAAGCTTTCTTT
TRBD1 15 TRBJ2-2 NA TRBV19 CASSIQGAFTGELFF TGTGCCAGTAGTATACAGGGGGCGTTTACCGGGGAGCTGTTTTTT
TRBD1 15 TRBJ1-3 NA TRBV5-4 CASSPDRVSGNTIYF TGTGCCAGCAGCCCGGACAGGGTCTCTGGAAACACCATATATTTT
TRBD1 17 TRBJ1-5 NA TRBV6-4 CAIQKALTDRGRQPQHF TGTGCCATCCAAAAAGCCCTCACCGACAGGGGGCGACAGCCCCAGCATTTT
TRBD2 19 TRBJ2-1 NA TRBV7-9 CASSLDLDLAGGLGNEQFF TGTGCCAGCAGCTTAGATCTGGATCTAGCGGGAGGGCTGGGGAATGAGCAGTTCTTC
NA 15 TRBJ1-5 NA TRBV6-2/TRBV6-3 CASRPSGDSNQPQHF TGTGCCAGCAGACCTTCCGGAGATAGCAATCAGCCCCAGCATTTT
NA 10 TRBJ2-7 NA TRBV29-1 CKRLPYEQYF TGCAAAAGGTTACCCTACGAGCAGTACTTC
NA 13 TRBJ2-5 NA TRBV10-3 CAISEVNQETQYF TGTGCCATCAGTGAGGTCAACCAAGAGACCCAGTACTTC
NA 14 TRBJ1-4 NA TRBV6-2/TRBV6-3 CASSYQGAGEKLFF TGTGCCAGCAGTTATCAGGGAGCAGGTGAAAAACTGTTTTTT
NA 16 TRBJ1-3 NA TRBV19 CASTPYDSYSGNTIYF TGTGCCAGTACCCCCTATGACAGTTACTCTGGAAACACCATATATTTT
NA 16 TRBJ2-3 NA TRBV4-1 CASSQTTNLLTDTQYF TGCGCCAGCAGCCAAACGACGAACCTCTTGACAGATACGCAGTATTTT
NA 14 TRBJ1-6 few TRBV5-1 CASSLGQENSPLHF TGCGCCAGCAGCTTGGGACAGGAAAATTCACCCCTCCACTTT
TRBD1 15 TRBJ2-3 NA TRBV5-5 CASSSGQGWTDTQYF TGTGCCAGCAGCTCAGGACAGGGCTGGACAGATACGCAGTATTTT
NA 15 TRBJ1-1 once TRBV7-2 CASSPQQARSTEAFF TGTGCCAGCAGCCCCCAACAGGCGAGGAGCACTGAAGCTTTCTTT
NA 13 TRBJ1-1 NA TRBV6-6 CASTRGMNTEAFF TGTGCCAGCACACGAGGGATGAACACTGAAGCTTTCTTT
TRBD2 15 TRBJ2-3 NA TRBV7-3 CASSLSGRSTDTQYF TGTGCCAGCAGCTTAAGCGGGAGAAGCACAGATACGCAGTATTTT
NA 15 TRBJ2-1 NA TRBV11-2 CASSYRGPAVDEQFF TGTGCCAGCAGCTACCGGGGACCCGCGGTGGATGAGCAGTTCTTC
NA 11 TRBJ1-2 NA TRBV10-3 CAISDITGCTF TGTGCCATCAGTGACATTACCGGGTGCACCTTC
TRBD1 15 TRBJ2-7 NA TRBV28 CASRTQGTLTYEQYF TGTGCCAGTAGAACACAGGGGACCCTCACCTACGAGCAGTACTTC
TRBD1 13 TRBJ2-7 NA TRBV10-3 CAIKSDRTYEQYF TGTGCCATCAAATCGGACAGGACCTACGAGCAGTACTTC
NA 13 TRBJ1-6 NA TRBV30 CAWMRESASPLHF TGTGCCTGGATGAGGGAAAGTGCTTCACCCCTCCACTTT
TRBD2 16 TRBJ2-7 NA TRBV7-8 CASSPRTSGVGYEQYF TGTGCCAGCAGCCCACGGACTAGCGGGGTGGGGTACGAGCAGTACTTC
NA 15 TRBJ1-1 NA TRBV29-1 CSVGSRQSLNTEAFF TGCAGCGTTGGATCCCGGCAGTCTCTGAACACTGAAGCTTTCTTT
NA 14 TRBJ2-5 NA TRBV6-5 CASRATGRKETQYF TGTGCCAGCAGGGCGACAGGGAGGAAAGAGACCCAGTACTTC
TRBD1 13 TRBJ1-5 NA TRBV7-2 CASSSRGDRPQHF TGTGCCAGCAGCTCCAGGGGGGACCGGCCCCAGCATTTT
TRBD1 15 TRBJ2-4 NA TRBV28 CASSLVGQGLNIQYF TGTGCCAGCAGTTTAGTGGGACAGGGTTTAAACATTCAGTACTTC
NA 12 TRBJ1-2 NA TRBV7-9 CASSLGGEGYTF TGTGCCAGCAGCTTAGGGGGAGAGGGCTACACCTTC
TRBD1 16 TRBJ2-3 NA TRBV11-3 CASSSNRGSGTDTQYF TGTGCCAGCAGCTCGAACAGGGGCTCCGGCACAGATACGCAGTATTTT
TRBD1 15 TRBJ1-1 few TRBV11-2 CASSRRTGGNTEAFF TGTGCCAGCAGCCGTCGGACAGGGGGAAACACTGAAGCTTTCTTT
TRBD2 12 TRBJ2-3 few TRBV11-2 CASRFDGRALYF TGTGCCAGCAGGTTTGACGGGAGGGCCCTATATTTT
NA 17 TRBJ1-6 NA TRBV13 CASSLGLLTSTRSPLHF TGTGCCAGCAGCTTAGGCCTTCTGACATCGACCAGATCACCCCTCCACTTT
NA 14 TRBJ1-2 NA TRBV5-8 CASSLGQGNYGYTF TGTGCCAGCAGCTTGGGGCAGGGGAACTATGGCTACACCTTC
TRBD1 14 TRBJ1-5 NA TRBV10-3 CAISPGQGLQPQHF TGTGCCATCAGCCCGGGACAGGGACTTCAGCCCCAGCATTTT